The 14 T cell receptor beta chains in this list originate from one sample, sequenced in a study of blood T cell repertoires in COVID-19. Profiling relied on immunoSEQ multiplex PCR, and the TCRdb table lists in-frame clones only, not all of them. The repertoire holds some 250,000 clones, with approximately 82% as singletons. Sequencing used PBMCs or T cells enriched from blood (not recorded which). The receptors were sampled from a man between 40 and 49 years old who had recovered from COVID-19.

This clone was counted between two and nine times. CDR3 sequence: CASSQAVSSGNTIYF. CDR3 sequence (DNA): TGTGCCAGCAGCCAAGCTGTCAGCTCTGGAAACACCATATATTTT. This rearrangement joins TRBV4-2 to TRBJ1-3, with D uncertain. Germline V gene sequence: CDR1 LGHNA, CDR2 YNFKEQ. The CDR3 length is 15 residues. V was trimmed by 1 base and J by 0 bases, leaving 7 bases between them.

This clone was recorded once. The chain is built from TRBV6-5 and TRBJ2-7; unclear D gene. V gave up 10 bases and J gave up 4 bases, with 11 bases separating them. From germline, CDR1 is MNHEY and CDR2 SVGAGI. This CDR3 has 11 amino acids. In DNA, the CDR3 is TGTGCCACTACCGTAAGTTACGAGCAGTACTTC. This translates into CATTVSYEQYF.

The chain couples TRBV7-9 to TRBJ1-1, with a possible D match to TRBD1 (5 bases). CDR3 length equals 14 residues. Germline CDR1 is SEHNR and CDR2 is FQNEAQ (reference sequence). Between the trimmed V and J ends, which lost 5 bases and 2 bases, there was a span of 12 bases. CDR3: CASSRRGYNTEAFF. CDR3 DNA: TGTGCCAGCAGCCGACGGGGGTATAACACTGAAGCTTTCTTT.

A remark on this clone: Different DNA sequences within this sample yield the same CDR3. The chain uses TRBV7-9 and TRBJ1-1; unclear D gene. The CDR3 is made up of 13 amino acids. V dropped 3 bases and J dropped 0 bases, with 5 bases sitting between them. Germline CDR1 SEHNR, CDR2 FQNEAQ (reference sequence). CDR3 amino acids: CASSLVVNTEAFF. In DNA, the CDR3 is TGTGCCAGCAGCTTGGTAGTGAACACTGAAGCTTTCTTT.

The gene calls are TRBV5-1 and TRBJ1-1; 9 bases align to TRBD1. V lost 4 bases and J lost 6; bases outside the gene matches: 10. The CDR3 length is 15 residues. Germline V lookup: CDR1 SGHRS, CDR2 YFSETQ. CDR3 DNA: TGCGCCAGCAGCCCACACAGGGGGCAGATTTCTGAAGCTTTCTTT. Translation gives CASSPHRGQISEAFF.

This clone was observed a handful of times. The chain links TRBV5-5 to TRBJ2-5, with 7 bases fitting TRBD2. Germline V gene lookup returns CDR1 SGHKS and CDR2 YYEKEE (reference sequence). There are 13 residues in the CDR3. After removal of 4 bases from V and 4 bases from J, the junction contained 4 bases not matched to a gene. CDR3 protein: CASSRWGGETQYF. The CDR3 DNA follows: TGTGCCAGCAGCCGTTGGGGGGGAGAGACCCAGTACTTC.

V is TRBV15 and J is TRBJ2-2, with 7 bases identical to TRBD2. Germline lookup yields CDR1 LNHNV and CDR2 YYDKDF (reference sequence). V lost 0 bases, J lost 3 bases, and 1 base stayed unmatched. The CDR3 extends over 15 amino acids. The CDR3 nucleotides read TGTGCCACCAGCAGAGATGGGGGGGACACCGGGGAGCTGTTTTTT. It specifies CATSRDGGDTGELFF. Complete variable domain (other parts from reference TRBV15 and TRBJ2-2): DAMVIQNPRYQVTQFGKPVTLSCSQTLNHNVMYWYQQKSSQAPKLLFHYYDKDFNNEADTPDNFQSRRPNTSFCFLDIRSPGLGDTAMYLCATSRDGGDTGELFFGEGSRLTVL.

Regarding this clone: The same CDR3 is also encoded by other DNA sequences in this sample. The CDR3 nucleotides are TGTGCCAGCAGTTTTGACAGGGGCAATCAGCCCCAGCATTTT. It specifies CASSFDRGNQPQHF. The chain employs TRBV27 and TRBJ1-5, with 7 bases fitting TRBD1. Germline CDR1 is MNHEY and CDR2 is SMNVEV (reference sequence). The J segment lost 2 bases and the V segment lost 3 bases, leaving 1 base of the junction unmatched. CDR3 length: 14 residues.

The J gene is TRBJ2-1, the V gene TRBV28, with 7 bases matching TRBD2. CDR1 is MDHEN and CDR2 is SYDVKM in the germline V gene. Trimming took 6 bases from V and 9 from J; bases not matched to a gene: 14. This CDR3 comprises 15 residues. As DNA, the CDR3 is TGTGCCAGCAGCCCCCGTGGGGGGAGGGCCGGTGAGCAGTTCTTC. It codes for CASSPRGGRAGEQFF.

This chain connects TRBV11-2 to TRBJ2-7; D is undetermined. CDR1 SGHAT and CDR2 FQNNGV come from the germline V gene. V was pared by 5 bases and J by 1 base, with 15 bases between. The CDR3 is made up of 15 amino acids. Here the CDR3 DNA reads TGTGCCAGCAGCCAATTATCAGGAAATTCCTACGAGCAGTACTTC. This gives the protein CASSQLSGNSYEQYF.

CDR3 sequence: CASSLAGSGGNTIYF. For the CDR3, the DNA is TGCGCCAGCAGCTTGGCGGGCAGCGGTGGAAACACCATATATTTT. The chain uses TRBV5-1 and TRBJ1-3; D is uncertain. With 0 bases removed from V and 3 bases from J, the gap between germline ends came to 10 bases. This CDR3 is 15 amino acids long. The V gene's germline CDR1 is SGHRS and CDR2 YFSETQ.

The genes are TRBV29-1 and TRBJ1-2, with D maybe TRBD1 (5 bases). With 6 bases removed from V and 0 bases from J, the gap between germline ends came to 20 bases. The CDR3 covers 16 residues. The germline CDR1 and CDR2 sequences are SQVTM and ANQGSEA. CDR3: CSVRRGREAANYGYTF. The CDR3 DNA follows: TGCAGCGTCCGGCGGGGCAGGGAGGCCGCTAACTATGGCTACACCTTC. The variable domain in full, with the rest retrieved from reference TRBV29-1 and TRBJ1-2, is SAVISQKPSRDICQRGTSLTIQCQVDSQVTMMFWYRQQPGQSLTLIATANQGSEATYESGFVIDKFPISRPNLTFSTLTVSNMSPEDSSIYLCSVRRGREAANYGYTFGSGTRLTVV.

The V and J genes are TRBV19 and TRBJ2-1, with 7 bases matching TRBD2. This CDR3 has 14 residues. Per germline, CDR1 LNHDA and CDR2 SQIVND (reference sequence). The V segment lost 4 bases and the J segment 6 bases; nucleotides outside the gene matches: 6. CDR3 bases: TGTGCCAGTAGTAAGCTTCTAGCGGTCAATGAGCAGTTCTTC. It yields the protein CASSKLLAVNEQFF.

The gene calls are TRBV28 and TRBJ2-3, with 7 bases matching TRBD2. The germline V gene encodes CDR1 MDHEN and CDR2 SYDVKM. This CDR3 is 16 amino acids long. After removal of 5 bases from V and 3 bases from J, the junction contained 11 bases not matched to a gene. CDR3 loop: CASSLTLAGVTDTQYF. The CDR3, as DNA: TGTGCCAGCAGTCTTACCCTTGCGGGAGTTACAGATACGCAGTATTTT. Filled out from reference TRBV28 and TRBJ2-3, the complete variable domain reads DVKVTQSSRYLVKRTGEKVFLECVQDMDHENMFWYRQDPGLGLRLIYFSYDVKMKEKGDIPEGYSVSREKKERFSLILESASTNQTSMYLCASSLTLAGVTDTQYFGPGTRLTVL.